This T cell receptor beta chain was captured by sequencing in a study of blood T cell repertoires in COVID-19. Study-wide background: Samples taken during acute and convalescent COVID-19 were collected in the United States, Italy and Spain. T cells, B-cell-depleted T cells, or PBMCs supplied cDNA or gDNA.

Authors' methods: Cell counts per sample came from amplifying reference gene primers. TCRdb's table, derived via immunoSEQ multiplex PCR, lists solely in-frame clones and lacks some. That table furnishes V, J and clone size, whereas the DNA furnished D and trimming. The data contain 150,000 to 200,000 clones, about nine tenths of them singletons. Trimming removed 6 bases from V and 4 bases from J, with 12 bases in between. This CDR3 has 13 amino acids. The rearrangement joins TRBV12-3 or TRBV12-4 to TRBJ1-1, with D possibly matching TRBD1 (5 bases). The TCR sequence derives from a man aged 65 to 79 with acute or convalescent COVID-19. The sequencing input was peripheral blood. The CDR3 DNA reads TGTGCCAGCAGCCGCATGCAGGGCACTGAAGCTTTCTTT. It is translated as CASSRMQGTEAFF.